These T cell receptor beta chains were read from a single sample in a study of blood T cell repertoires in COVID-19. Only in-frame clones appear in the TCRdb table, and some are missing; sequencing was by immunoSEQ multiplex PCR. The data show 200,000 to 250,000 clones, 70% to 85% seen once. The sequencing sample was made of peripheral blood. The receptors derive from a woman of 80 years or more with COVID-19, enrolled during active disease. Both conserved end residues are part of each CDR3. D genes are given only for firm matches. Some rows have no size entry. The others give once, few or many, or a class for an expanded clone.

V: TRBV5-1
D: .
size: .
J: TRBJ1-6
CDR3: CASSLELYNSPLHF
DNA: TGCGCCAGCAGCTTGGAGCTCTATAATTCACCCCTCCACTTT

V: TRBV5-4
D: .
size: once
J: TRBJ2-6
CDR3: CASSGYRAGGANVLTF
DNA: TGTGCCAGCAGCGGATACAGGGCAGGGGGGGCCAACGTCCTGACTTTC

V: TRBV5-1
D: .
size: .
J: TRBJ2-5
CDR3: CASTEQGGETQYF
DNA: TGCGCCAGCACCGAACAGGGCGGGGAGACCCAGTACTTC

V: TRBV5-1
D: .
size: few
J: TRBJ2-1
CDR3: CASSRAPDLYNEQFF
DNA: TGCGCCAGCAGCAGAGCGCCAGACTTATACAATGAGCAGTTCTTC

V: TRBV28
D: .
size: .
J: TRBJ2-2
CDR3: CASSPRRTSVTGELFF
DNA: TGTGCCAGCAGCCCCCGACGGACTTCGGTGACCGGGGAGCTGTTTTTT

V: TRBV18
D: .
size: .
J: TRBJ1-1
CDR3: CASSRMLEEAFF
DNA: TGTGCCAGCTCGCGAATGCTCGAGGAAGCTTTCTTT

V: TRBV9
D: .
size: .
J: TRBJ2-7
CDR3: CASSVGSFAEQYF
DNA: TGTGCCAGCAGCGTGGGGAGCTTCGCGGAGCAGTACTTC

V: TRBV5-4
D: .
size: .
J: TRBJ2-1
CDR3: CASSSKSSSYNEQFF
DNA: TGTGCCAGCAGCTCAAAGTCTAGCTCCTACAATGAGCAGTTCTTC

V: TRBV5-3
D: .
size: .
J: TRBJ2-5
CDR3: CARSLEGEETQYF
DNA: TGTGCCAGAAGCTTGGAGGGGGAAGAGACCCAGTACTTC

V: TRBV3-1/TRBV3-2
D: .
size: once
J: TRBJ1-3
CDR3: CASSQVWQAGNTIYF
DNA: TGTGCCAGCAGCCAAGTATGGCAGGCTGGAAACACCATATATTTT

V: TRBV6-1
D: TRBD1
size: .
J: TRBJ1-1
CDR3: CASSEIRGRRAFF
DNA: TGTGCCAGCAGTGAAATCAGGGGGCGGAGAGCTTTCTTT

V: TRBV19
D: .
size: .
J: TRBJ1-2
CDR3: CASSPSVGAGYTF
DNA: TGTGCCAGTAGTCCAAGCGTTGGGGCTGGCTACACCTTC

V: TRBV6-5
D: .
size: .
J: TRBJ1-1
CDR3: CASSYGGSNTEAFF
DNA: TGTGCCAGCAGTTACGGGGGGAGCAACACTGAAGCTTTCTTT

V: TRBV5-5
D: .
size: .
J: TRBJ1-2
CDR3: CASSRLLGRNYNYGYTF
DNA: TGTGCCAGCAGCCGGCTTCTGGGCCGAAATTATAACTATGGCTACACCTTC